This TCR beta chain was sequenced for a study of chemoradiotherapy in HPV16-positive cancers. Study-level findings and limits: For HPV16-positive patients, expanding HPV-responsive T cells associated with longer recurrence-free survival. Non-HPV-specific T cells did not expand in tumors during treatment, whereas candidate HPV-specific clones and E7-related motifs did.

Germline V lookup: CDR1 MNHNS, CDR2 SASEGT. The CDR3 is 15 residues long. J lost 3 bases, V lost 6 bases, and 10 bases had no gene match. Points on this clone: Its specificity is not known.

Generated by immunoSEQ multiplex PCR, the TCRdb table keeps only in-frame clones and is missing some. The data contain 15,000 to 20,000 clones, more than 90% of them singletons. The chain combines TRBV6-1 with TRBJ1-2; 7 bases agree with TRBD1. Sequenced here: blood, sampled from a patient who underwent chemoradiotherapy. This TCR was sampled from a human donor with HPV-associated anogenital cancer. The CDR3 sequence is CASRGTANLYYGYTF. CDR3 in DNA: TGTGCCAGCAGAGGGACAGCAAATCTCTACTATGGCTACACCTTC.